Listed below are T cell receptor beta chains from one sample, sequenced in a study of blood T cells in healthy people across ages. MiXCR was run by TCRdb on the 5' RACE reads, yielding one entry per CDR3 protein. The data contain 800,000 to 1,000,000 distinct CDR3 sequences, roughly 50% of them singletons. The sample consisted of blood. The source is a man between 25 and 39 years old in good health. Each CDR3 is given with its conserved first and last residue. A D gene is named only where the DNA matches it firmly. Size tells how often a clone was seen (once, few, many) or the class of an expanded clone, and some rows leave it out.

v_gene	j_gene	d_gene	abundance	CDR3nt	CDR3aa
TRBV7-9	TRBJ2-3	NA	NA	TGTGATTCTAACGCAGGATGGCGCACAGATACGCAGTATTTT	CDSNAGWRTDTQYF
TRBV6-2/TRBV6-3	TRBJ1-5	TRBD1	NA	TGTGCCAGCAGTGGGACAGTTCTCAATCAGCCCCAGCATTTT	CASSGTVLNQPQHF
TRBV7-2	TRBJ2-3	NA	NA	TGTGCCAGCAGCTTACTCTCCCCAAGGACGCAGTATTTT	CASSLLSPRTQYF
TRBV4-2	TRBJ1-1	TRBD1	few	TGTGCCAGCAGCTCCCAGACAGGGTTGAACACTGAAGCTTTCTTT	CASSSQTGLNTEAFF
TRBV20-1	TRBJ2-5	TRBD1	many	TGCAGTGCTACCTCGACAGGGGCCTACCAAGAGACCCAGTACTTC	CSATSTGAYQETQYF
TRBV5-1	TRBJ2-7	TRBD1	NA	TGCGCCAGGACCGCCGGGACAGGGGATTTACCCTACGAGCAGTACTTC	CARTAGTGDLPYEQYF
TRBV3-1	TRBJ2-1	NA	few	TGTGCCAGCAGCCAACGGGGGCTTTCCTACAATGAGCAGTTCTTC	CASSQRGLSYNEQFF
TRBV12-3/TRBV12-4	TRBJ2-7	NA	many	TGTGCCAGCAGTCAGGACGGGGCGGGGAGCGAGCAGTACTTC	CASSQDGAGSEQYF
TRBV4-2	TRBJ2-5	NA	NA	TGTGCCAGCAGCCCGTTGAGTGGGGGGGAGACCCAGTACTTC	CASSPLSGGETQYF
TRBV18	TRBJ2-7	TRBD1	NA	TGTGCCAGCTCACCGGGACAGGAATCGATCGAGCAGTACTTC	CASSPGQESIEQYF
TRBV29-1	TRBJ2-2	TRBD1	few	TGCAGCGCGGGACAGGGGCCCGGGGAGCTGTTTTTT	CSAGQGPGELFF
TRBV7-7	TRBJ2-7	TRBD1	NA	TGTGCTAGCAGCTTAGGTGGACAGGGACTCTACGAGCAGTACTTC	CASSLGGQGLYEQYF
TRBV30	TRBJ2-1	TRBD1	many	TGTGCCTGGAGGCTCAGGGGGCTCAACAATGAGCAGTTCTTC	CAWRLRGLNNEQFF
TRBV7-2	TRBJ2-3	NA	NA	TGTGCCAGCAGCAGACTAGTCCACACAGATACGCAGTATTTT	CASSRLVHTDTQYF
TRBV20-1	TRBJ2-7	NA	NA	TGCAGTGTTGTTGGGCAGACCTCCTACGAGCAGTACTTC	CSVVGQTSYEQYF
TRBV4-1	TRBJ2-1	TRBD2	few	TGCGCCAGCAGCCAGACTAGCGGGGCAACAAATGAGCAGTTCTTC	CASSQTSGATNEQFF
TRBV11-2	TRBJ1-3	NA	NA	TGTGCCAGCAGCTTAGACCCACCCTTGACAGGCTCTGGAAACACCATATATTTT	CASSLDPPLTGSGNTIYF
TRBV21-1	TRBJ2-6	NA	many	TGTGCCAGCAGCAAAGCTCGCTGGGACTTCACAGCCAACGTCCTGACTTTC	CASSKARWDFTANVLTF
TRBV4-3	TRBJ2-5	NA	NA	TGCGCCAGCAGCCAGGGGAGGACAGAGACCCAGTACTTC	CASSQGRTETQYF
TRBV10-3	TRBJ1-5	NA	NA	TGTGCCATCAGTGAGTCGCAGCCCCAGCATTTT	CAISESQPQHF
TRBV6-5	TRBJ1-2	NA	NA	TGTGCCAGCAGTTACTCAACCGGACCAATGGGAGGCTACACCTTC	CASSYSTGPMGGYTF
TRBV27	TRBJ2-5	TRBD2	NA	TGTGCCAGCAGTTTTTTTGCGGGGGGGCAAGAGACCCAGTACTTC	CASSFFAGGQETQYF
TRBV29-1	TRBJ1-1	TRBD1	NA	TGCAGCGTCGCCAAGACAGGGCGGGGGGCTTTCTTT	CSVAKTGRGAFF
TRBV4-2	TRBJ2-5	TRBD2	NA	TGTGCCAGCAGCTCCGGACTAGCGGCCAGCGAGACCCAGTACTTC	CASSSGLAASETQYF
TRBV4-3	TRBJ2-3	TRBD2	NA	TGCGCCAGCAGCGAGCGGGGGGGTAGCACAGATACGCAGTATTTT	CASSERGGSTDTQYF
TRBV5-1	TRBJ1-2	TRBD1	NA	TGCGCCAGCAGCTTGGATGGGACAGGGGGCGCGCGGGGCTACACCTTC	CASSLDGTGGARGYTF
TRBV5-1	TRBJ1-1	NA	NA	TGCGCCAGCAGCTTGAGGGTCGGGGACACTGAAGCTTTCTTT	CASSLRVGDTEAFF
TRBV20-1	TRBJ2-7	NA	NA	TGCAGTGCTCCGAGGGGGGCAAGCTCCTACGAGCAGTACTTC	CSAPRGASSYEQYF